The sequence of this T cell receptor (beta chain) was determined in a study of T-cell memory formation after mild COVID-19. TCRdb ran MiXCR on the 5' RACE reads and lists one entry per CDR3 protein. The sample shows nearly 200,000 distinct CDR3 sequences, about 16% of them seen only once. The CDR3 extends over 17 amino acids. V is TRBV21-1 and J is TRBJ2-4; TRBD1, the table's D call, was not compared with the DNA. TRBV21-1 counts as a pseudogene. The sequence was obtained from an adult woman who had mild COVID-19 (a few samples of this study predate the infection). Cell type and time point are not known. Material: PBMCs or a T cell subset sorted from them (not recorded which). The CDR3 region is CASSSWTGFIAKNIQYF. The DNA for the CDR3 is TGTGCCAGCAGCTCTTGGACAGGCTTCATAGCCAAAAACATTCAGTACTTC.